These 14 T cell receptor beta chains were sequenced from one sample in a study of cytomegalovirus exposure and HLA in healthy donors. This PCR relied on a set of 60 Vbeta primers and 13 Jbeta primers. Produced via immunoSEQ multiplex PCR; TCRdb's table is partial and in-frame only. The sample records 150,000 to 250,000 clones, around three quarters being singletons. The material sequenced was PBMCs. The receptor set was obtained from a man aged 25-45 years in good health and CMV-seronegative.

This clone was seen more than once but under ten times. The chain links TRBV6-1 to TRBJ1-3; 8 nucleotides agree with TRBD1. V shed 6 bases, J shed 12 bases, and the junction held 16 bases outside the gene matches. Germline V gene data show CDR1 as MNHNS and CDR2 as SASEGT. The CDR3 contains 15 residues. As DNA, the CDR3 is TGTGCCAGCAGATTAGACAGGGGAAGTAGCGACGGCATATATTTT. Residues: CASRLDRGSSDGIYF.

This clone appeared a few times. This chain joins TRBV29-1 and TRBJ1-1; D ambiguous. Germline CDR1 and CDR2: SQVTM and ANQGSEA. Trimming cost V 5 bases and J 4 bases, with 11 bases left between them. This CDR3 has 12 residues. The CDR3 DNA reads TGCAGCGTTTACCGTCCCGGCACTGAAGCTTTCTTT. It codes for CSVYRPGTEAFF.

With regard to this clone: The germline gene is not matched at one end of the junction; a read error may be the cause. This CDR3 reads CSSSFATQGIEF. CDR3 nucleotide sequence: TGTTCCAGCAGCTTTGCTACACAGGGGATTGAGTTC. The chain carries TRBV7-9 and TRBJ2-7; 7 nucleotides line up with TRBD1. The V gene's germline CDR1 is SEHNR and CDR2 FQNEAQ (reference sequence). The CDR3 length is 12 residues. The full variable domain, completed using reference TRBV7-9 and TRBJ2-7, is DTGVSQNPRHKITKRGQNVTFRCDPISEHNRLYWYRQTLGQGPEFLTYFQNEAQLEKSRLLSDRFSAERPKGSFSTLEIQRTEQGDSAMYLCSSSFATQGIEFGPGTRLTVT.

The V and J genes are TRBV5-4 and TRBJ2-7; 9 bases map to TRBD2. The V gene's germline CDR1 is SGHNT and CDR2 YYREEE (reference sequence). J gave up 1 base and V 3 bases, and 11 bases lay outside the gene matches. This CDR3 has 17 amino acids. CDR3 region: CASSWGASGRTSYEQYF. The DNA of the CDR3 is TGTGCCAGCAGCTGGGGGGCCAGCGGGAGGACGTCCTACGAGCAGTACTTC. Full variable domain (rest looked up from reference TRBV5-4 and TRBJ2-7): ETGVTQSPTHLIKTRGQQVTLRCSSQSGHNTVSWYQQALGQGPQFIFQYYREEENGRGNFPPRFSGLQFPNYSSELNVNALELDDSALYLCASSWGASGRTSYEQYFGPGTRLTVT.

This clone was detected once. This chain uses TRBV5-1 with TRBJ1-1; no clear D. Trimming pared 0 bases from V and 4 bases from J, leaving 16 bases between. Germline loops: CDR1 SGHRS, CDR2 YFSETQ. This CDR3 region has 16 residues. This CDR3 reads CASSLVAGAALTEAFF. The CDR3 nucleotides are TGCGCCAGCAGCTTGGTGGCGGGCGCGGCTCTCACTGAAGCTTTCTTT.

The sample holds a few counts of this clone. The chain couples TRBV5-6 to TRBJ2-5; D perhaps matches TRBD2 (5 bases). Trimming left V 3 bases short and J 5 bases short, with 17 bases between. This CDR3 is built from 15 residues. CDR1 is SGHDT, CDR2 YYEEEE, per germline. The CDR3 reads CASSSTLSGKETQYF. The CDR3 DNA reads as TGTGCCAGCAGCTCGACGCTATCGGGGAAGGAGACCCAGTACTTC.

The genes are TRBV4-1 and TRBJ2-7; D may be TRBD2 (5 bases). The germline gives CDR1 MGHRA, CDR2 YSYEKL. The CDR3 extends over 12 amino acids. The V end was cut by 2 bases, the J end by 5 bases, with 7 bases between. Here the CDR3 reads CASSQYGNEQYF. The CDR3 DNA follows: TGCGCCAGCAGCCAATACGGGAACGAGCAGTACTTC.

This clone came up once. The V call is TRBV7-9, the J call TRBJ2-7; 10 nucleotides agree with TRBD2. The trim removed 6 bases at V and 7 bases at J, leaving 9 bases unmatched. In germline, CDR1 is SEHNR, CDR2 FQNEAQ (reference sequence). The CDR3 loop spans 14 amino acids. This chain's CDR3 is CASRRLAGVWEQYF. The CDR3 DNA sequence: TGTGCCAGCAGACGCCTAGCGGGAGTATGGGAGCAGTACTTC. The whole variable domain, filled in from reference TRBV7-9 and TRBJ2-7, reads DTGVSQNPRHKITKRGQNVTFRCDPISEHNRLYWYRQTLGQGPEFLTYFQNEAQLEKSRLLSDRFSAERPKGSFSTLEIQRTEQGDSAMYLCASRRLAGVWEQYFGPGTRLTVT.

The V and J genes are TRBV25-1 and TRBJ2-1, with TRBD2 identical over 9 bases. CDR3 length equals 18 residues. Germline trimming cut 2 bases from V and 2 bases from J; bases unmatched to any gene: 10. In germline, CDR1 is MGHDK, CDR2 SYGVNS. CDR3 protein: CASSEPPILAGAYNEQFF. The DNA for the CDR3 is TGTGCCAGCAGTGAACCCCCCATTTTAGCGGGAGCCTACAATGAGCAGTTCTTC.

The rearrangement joins TRBV27 to TRBJ2-7; possibly TRBD1 for D (6 bases). The CDR3 has 15 residues. V was trimmed by 5 bases and J by 3 bases, leaving 17 bases between them. The germline gives CDR1 MNHEY, CDR2 SMNVEV (reference sequence). CDR3 sequence (DNA): TGTGCCAGCAGTCGCAGACCTTTACAGGGCTACGAGCAGTACTTC. Its protein product is CASSRRPLQGYEQYF.

The chain combines TRBV5-1 with TRBJ2-3, with 13 positions matching TRBD2. The germline gives CDR1 SGHRS, CDR2 YFSETQ. The V gene end was trimmed by 4 bases and the J gene end by 5 bases; junction bases not matched to a gene: 7. The CDR3 runs 16 residues. The CDR3 DNA is TGCGCCAGCAGCGCGCGACTAGCGGGAGGTCTAGATACGCAGTATTTT. Its protein product is CASSARLAGGLDTQYF.

This chain connects TRBV4-1 to TRBJ2-5; TRBD2 might be the D (5 bases). This CDR3 comprises 16 residues. V lost 2 bases and J 5 bases, leaving 18 bases between the germline ends. Germline CDR1 is MGHRA and CDR2 is YSYEKL. The CDR3 protein is CASSQLGGSARETQYF. For the CDR3, the DNA is TGCGCCAGCAGCCAACTAGGAGGATCGGCGAGGGAGACCCAGTACTTC.

This clone was seen only a few times. This chain connects TRBV28 to TRBJ1-6; 9 bases match TRBD1. Trimming at V came to 6 bases and at J to 1 base, leaving 10 bases not matched to a gene. Germline loops: CDR1 MDHEN, CDR2 SYDVKM. The CDR3 totals 18 residues. The CDR3 DNA sequence: TGTGCCAGCAGAGATTCACCGGGACAGGGTTCCTATAATTCACCCCTCCACTTT. Its translation: CASRDSPGQGSYNSPLHF.

J is TRBJ2-5 and V is TRBV25-1, with a tentative D call TRBD1 (5 bases). V dropped 4 bases and J dropped 1 base, with 10 bases sitting between them. CDR3 length equals 14 residues. Germline loops: CDR1 MGHDK, CDR2 SYGVNS. The CDR3 spells CASSAGQIQETQYF. In DNA, the CDR3 is TGTGCCAGCAGTGCTGGACAAATCCAAGAGACCCAGTACTTC.